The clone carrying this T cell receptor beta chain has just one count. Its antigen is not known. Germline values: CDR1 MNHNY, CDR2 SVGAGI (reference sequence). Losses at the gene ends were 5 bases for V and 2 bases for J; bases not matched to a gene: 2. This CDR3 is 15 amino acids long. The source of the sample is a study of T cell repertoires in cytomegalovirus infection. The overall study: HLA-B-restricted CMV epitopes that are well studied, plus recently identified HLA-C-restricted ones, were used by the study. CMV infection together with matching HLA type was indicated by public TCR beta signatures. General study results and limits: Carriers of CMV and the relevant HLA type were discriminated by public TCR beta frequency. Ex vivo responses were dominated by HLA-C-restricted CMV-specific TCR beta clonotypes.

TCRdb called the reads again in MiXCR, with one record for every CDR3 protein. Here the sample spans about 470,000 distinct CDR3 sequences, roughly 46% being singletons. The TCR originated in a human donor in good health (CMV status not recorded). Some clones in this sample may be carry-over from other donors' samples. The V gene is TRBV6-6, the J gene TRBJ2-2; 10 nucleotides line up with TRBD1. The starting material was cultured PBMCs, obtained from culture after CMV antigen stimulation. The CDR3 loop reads CASSQTGGNTGELFF. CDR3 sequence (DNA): TGTGCCAGCAGTCAGACAGGGGGCAACACCGGGGAGCTGTTTTTT.